One sample yielded the 18 T cell receptor beta chains listed below, sequenced in a study of T cell repertoires in cytomegalovirus infection. From the reads, TCRdb called clonotypes with MiXCR, one entry per CDR3 protein. Of about 570,000 distinct CDR3 sequences listed, approximately 40% are singletons. These receptors are not linked to any known antigen. Material: cultured PBMCs, obtained from culture after CMV antigen stimulation. The receptors were sampled from a human donor in good health (CMV status not recorded). Some clones in this sample may be carry-over from other donors' samples.

This chain joins TRBV6-1 and TRBJ1-6; D is possibly TRBD1 (6 bases). The CDR3 consists of 16 residues. Germline CDR1 MNHNS, CDR2 SASEGT. Trimming stripped 6 bases from V and 10 bases from J, with 22 bases between. The CDR3 protein is CASRLQGSPNYSPLHF. CDR3 DNA: TGTGCCAGCAGGTTACAGGGTTCCCCTAATTACTCACCCCTCCACTTT.

This clonotype was picked up a small number of times. V gene TRBV6-1 combines with J gene TRBJ2-4; D is ambiguous. V gave up 6 bases and J gave up 0 bases, with 30 bases separating them. Germline CDR1 reads MNHNS; CDR2 reads SASEGT. The CDR3 consists of 21 residues. The CDR3 spells CASRSQHSVLKSTGAKNIQYF. The DNA of the CDR3 is TGTGCCAGCAGGAGCCAACATTCGGTCCTGAAGTCAACGGGAGCCAAAAACATTCAGTACTTC.

The chain combines TRBV14 with TRBJ2-3; D may be TRBD1 or TRBD2 (5 bases each). V was cut by 1 base and J by 3 bases, with 14 bases left in between. CDR3 size: 16 residues. CDR1 is SGHDN and CDR2 is FVKESK in the germline V gene. CDR3 sequence: CASSQVSGRKTDTQYF. CDR3 in DNA: TGTGCCAGCAGCCAAGTCTCGGGGCGCAAAACAGATACGCAGTATTTT.

The sample holds many counts of this clonotype. J is TRBJ2-1 and V is TRBV7-8, with 7 bases identical to TRBD2. The trim removed 1 base at V and 10 bases at J, leaving 1 base unmatched. The germline V gene encodes CDR1 SGHVS and CDR2 FQNEAQ. The CDR3 consists of 12 residues. The DNA for the CDR3 is TGTGCCAGCAGCTTAGGGGAGGGAGAGCAGTTCTTC. It is translated as CASSLGEGEQFF.

The chain couples TRBV4-2 to TRBJ2-1; the match to TRBD2 covers 9 bases. Germline loops: CDR1 LGHNA, CDR2 YNFKEQ. The CDR3 has 15 residues. J lost 9 bases, V lost 0 bases, and 6 bases had no gene match. This chain's CDR3 is CASSQELAGVGEQFF. In DNA form, the CDR3 reads TGTGCCAGCAGCCAAGAATTAGCGGGGGTGGGTGAGCAGTTCTTC.

J is TRBJ2-2 and V is TRBV6-1; D might be TRBD1 (5 bases). Looked up from germline, CDR1 is MNHNS and CDR2 is SASEGT. The CDR3 runs 15 residues. Trimming took off 6 bases at V and 5 bases at J, with 16 bases between the two ends. This chain's CDR3 is CASRRQLAGTGELFF. CDR3 coding DNA: TGTGCCAGCAGGCGACAGTTGGCCGGGACCGGGGAGCTGTTTTTT.

This clonotype was counted between two and nine times. One end of the junction varies from germline; a read error may be responsible. V gene TRBV7-2 combines with J gene TRBJ2-4; either TRBD1 or TRBD2 may supply D (5 bases each). CDR3 length equals 13 residues. Germline values: CDR1 SGHTA, CDR2 FQGNSA. The chain's CDR3 is CASSLGGTAGAHF. The CDR3 DNA is TGTGCCAGCAGCTTAGGGGGGACCGCAGGAGCGCACTTC.

The V and J genes are TRBV6-5 and TRBJ2-7; possible D gene TRBD1, 7 bases. In germline, CDR1 is MNHEY, CDR2 SVGAGI. The CDR3 spans 14 residues. Trimming left V 2 bases short and J 4 bases short, with 12 bases between. CDR3 residues: CASSYGAGGYEQYF. CDR3 in DNA: TGTGCCAGCAGTTACGGGGCAGGGGGGTACGAGCAGTACTTC.

In this sample, this clonotype turned up a few times. V is TRBV6-6 and J is TRBJ1-1, with D perhaps TRBD1 (5 bases). The CDR3 covers 16 residues. V was trimmed by 5 bases and J by 1 base, leaving 17 bases between them. Germline values: CDR1 MNHNY, CDR2 SVGAGI (reference sequence). CDR3 bases: TGTGCCAGCAGTCGGGGCGGCGGGAGAAAGAACACTGAAGCTTTCTTT. Protein sequence: CASSRGGGRKNTEAFF.

Ten or more counts support this clonotype. The V and J genes are TRBV7-6 and TRBJ2-1, with 7 positions matching TRBD1. CDR1 is SGHVS and CDR2 is FNYEAQ in the germline V gene. With V trimmed by 5 bases and J by 2 bases, 3 bases remained unmatched. This CDR3 spans 14 amino acids. The CDR3 protein is CASSLGQPYNEQFF. Written as DNA, the CDR3 is TGTGCCAGCAGCCTGGGACAGCCCTACAATGAGCAGTTCTTC.

This clonotype was counted between two and nine times. The chain employs TRBV20-1 and TRBJ1-5; 7 bases match TRBD1. This CDR3 is built from 15 residues. After removal of 5 bases from V and 3 bases from J, the junction contained 10 bases not matched to a gene. Germline assignment: CDR1 DFQATT and CDR2 SNEGSKA (reference sequence). CDR3 residues: CSACSGTADNQPQHF. DNA of the CDR3: TGCAGTGCTTGCTCCGGGACAGCCGACAATCAGCCCCAGCATTTT.

This clonotype was found many times. The chain joins TRBV7-2 to TRBJ1-5, with D perhaps matching TRBD1 (6 bases). The CDR3 sequence is 16 residues long. Germline CDR1 reads SGHTA; CDR2 reads FQGNSA. Trimming took off 0 bases at V and 6 bases at J, with 15 bases between the two ends. In nucleotides, the CDR3 is TGTGCCAGCAGCTTAGCGCGGGGGCTAGGGGGTCAGCCCCAGCATTTT. It yields the protein CASSLARGLGGQPQHF. The variable domain in full, with the rest retrieved from reference TRBV7-2 and TRBJ1-5, is GAGVSQSPSNKVTEKGKDVELRCDPISGHTALYWYRQSLGQGLEFLIYFQGNSAPDKSGLPSDRFSAERTGGSVSTLTIQRTQQEDSAVYLCASSLARGLGGQPQHFGDGTRLSIL.

To note about this clonotype: This clone may be a read error of a much larger clone one base away. The chain carries TRBV7-4 and TRBJ1-2, with TRBD1 matching over 7 bases. V dropped 3 bases and J dropped 4; count of bases not matched to a gene: 2. Germline CDR1 is SGHVT and CDR2 is SQSDAQ. CDR3 length: 13 residues. CDR3 sequence (DNA): TGTGCCAGCAGCTTCGGACAGGTCTATGGCTACACCTTC. Protein: CASSFGQVYGYTF.

This clonotype was detected a few times. This rearrangement joins TRBV10-3 to TRBJ1-2, with TRBD1 as a possible D gene (6 bases). Trimming cost V 0 bases and J 3 bases, with 11 bases left between them. CDR1 is ENHRY, CDR2 SYGVKD, per germline. The CDR3 is 15 residues long. The CDR3 sequence: CAISESGKGDYGYTF. The CDR3 bases are TGTGCCATCAGTGAGTCGGGGAAGGGGGACTATGGCTACACCTTC.

This clonotype showed up just a few times. This chain links TRBV10-3 with TRBJ2-3; possibly TRBD1 or TRBD2 for D (5 bases each). This CDR3 is built from 15 residues. Trimming took off 0 bases at V and 0 bases at J, with 7 bases between the two ends. From germline, CDR1 is ENHRY and CDR2 SYGVKD. The CDR3 nucleotides read TGTGCCATCAGTGAGTCGTGGGGGAGCACAGATACGCAGTATTTT. It translates to CAISESWGSTDTQYF.

This clonotype came up a few times. The genes are TRBV7-2 and TRBJ2-1, with 8 bases fitting TRBD2. CDR3 length equals 15 residues. Germline V gene sequence: CDR1 SGHTA, CDR2 FQGNSA. In DNA, the CDR3 is TGTGCGTCGAGACGGGAGGGATACATTTACAATGAGCAGTTCTTC. It is translated as CASRREGYIYNEQFF.

The genes are TRBV6-6 and TRBJ1-1; possibly TRBD1 for D (6 bases). Trimming removed 4 bases at V and 2 bases at J, with 11 bases between. The CDR3 is 14 residues long. Germline V gene data show CDR1 as MNHNY and CDR2 as SVGAGI (reference sequence). The chain's CDR3 is CASSSQTGNTEAFF. DNA of the CDR3: TGTGCCAGCAGTTCCCAGACAGGAAACACTGAAGCTTTCTTT.

In its sample, this clonotype was seen a few times. The chain uses TRBV7-8 and TRBJ1-1; 7 bases are a match to TRBD1. J gave up 1 base and V 1 base, and 9 bases lay outside the gene matches. The CDR3 is made up of 17 amino acids. Germline assignment: CDR1 SGHVS and CDR2 FQNEAQ. CDR3 in DNA: TGTGCCAGCAGCTTAGGAGGGGGCCCACAACCGAACACTGAAGCTTTCTTT. Translating gives CASSLGGGPQPNTEAFF.